One sample yielded the 23 T cell receptor beta chains listed below, sequenced in a study of blood T cell repertoires in COVID-19. Method: immunoSEQ multiplex PCR; TCRdb's copy keeps in-frame clones and lacks some. The data hold 150,000 to 200,000 clones, with approximately 90% observed a single time. The source material was peripheral blood. All receptors derive from a woman older than 75 in a cohort sampled during active or convalescent COVID-19.

The chain joins TRBV27 to TRBJ1-4, with D possibly TRBD1 on 6 matching bases. Trimming removed 1 base from V and 4 bases from J, with 22 bases in between. CDR1 is MNHEY and CDR2 is SMNVEV in the germline V gene (reference sequence). The CDR3 totals 19 residues. The CDR3: CASSLWCDTGTTFNEKLFF. The CDR3, as DNA: TGTGCCAGCAGTTTATGGTGCGACACAGGGACGACTTTTAATGAAAAACTGTTTTTT. The whole variable domain, remainder taken from reference TRBV27 and TRBJ1-4, is EAQVTQNPRYLITVTGKKLTVTCSQNMNHEYMSWYRQDPGLGLRQIYYSMNVEVTDKGDVPEGYKVSRKEKRNFPLILESPSPNQTSLYFCASSLWCDTGTTFNEKLFFGSGTQLSVL.

The chain uses TRBV19 and TRBJ2-6; D is ambiguous. Germline CDR1 reads LNHDA; CDR2 reads SQIVND (reference sequence). V lost 5 bases and J 1 base, leaving 15 bases between the germline ends. The length of the CDR3 is 17 residues. The CDR3 region is CASSAPRLRSGANVLTF. CDR3 bases: TGTGCCAGTAGTGCTCCTAGACTCCGTTCTGGGGCCAACGTCCTGACTTTC.

This chain joins TRBV27 and TRBJ1-2; TRBD1 aligns across 9 bases. Unmatched junction bases numbered 5, after V lost 6 bases and J lost 0 bases. The CDR3 contains 15 residues. Germline CDR1 MNHEY, CDR2 SMNVEV (reference sequence). The CDR3 spells CASRDRTGANYGYTF. DNA of the CDR3: TGTGCCAGCAGGGACCGGACAGGGGCTAACTATGGCTACACCTTC.

The CDR3 DNA is TGTGCCAGCAGCTTGAGCCAGACAACCTACGAGCAGTACGTC. Amino acids: CASSLSQTTYEQYV. The rearrangement uses TRBV5-6 and TRBJ2-7; no reliable D call. Looked up from germline, CDR1 is SGHDT and CDR2 is YYEEEE. Trimming removed 1 base from V and 2 bases from J, with 10 bases in between. This CDR3 is 14 amino acids long.

V is TRBV12-5 and J is TRBJ2-1; D is perhaps TRBD2 (5 bases). This CDR3 region has 16 residues. Trimming cost V 5 bases and J 0 bases, with 14 bases left between them. Germline V CDR1 and CDR2: LGHNT, FRNRAP. CDR3 region: CASGPGRRSSYNEQFF. CDR3 bases: TGTGCTAGTGGTCCCGGACGGAGGAGCTCCTACAATGAGCAGTTCTTC.

This chain links TRBV25-1 with TRBJ1-1; D is possibly TRBD1 (5 bases). Trimming took off 6 bases at V and 8 bases at J, with 22 bases between the two ends. This CDR3 spans 15 amino acids. Germline lookup yields CDR1 MGHDK and CDR2 SYGVNS. The CDR3 spells CASSVRGLRNEEAFF. In DNA form, the CDR3 reads TGTGCCAGCAGCGTTAGGGGCCTGAGAAATGAAGAAGCTTTCTTT.

The sample holds one count of this clone. The chain joins TRBV3-1 (or the pseudogene TRBV3-2) to TRBJ2-3, with a tentative D call TRBD2 (6 bases). CDR1 is LGHDT and CDR2 is YNNKEL in the germline V gene (reference sequence). Between the trimmed V and J ends, which lost 0 bases and 5 bases, there was a span of 12 bases. The CDR3 sequence is 15 residues long. The CDR3 here is CASSQDNGSQDTQYF. The CDR3 coding sequence is TGTGCCAGCAGCCAAGATAACGGGAGTCAAGATACGCAGTATTTT.

This clone was detected ten times or more. The rearrangement uses TRBV11-3 and TRBJ2-7, with a possible D match to TRBD1 (6 bases). The CDR3 totals 13 residues. Germline-derived CDR1 and CDR2 are SGHNT and YENEEA. Between the trimmed V and J ends, which lost 3 bases and 5 bases, there was a span of 11 bases. CDR3 sequence (DNA): TGTGCCAGCAGCTTGGGCAGGGGACACGAGCAGTACTTC. Translating gives CASSLGRGHEQYF. The variable domain in full, completed from reference TRBV11-3 and TRBJ2-7, reads EAGVVQSPRYKIIEKKQPVAFWCNPISGHNTLYWYLQNLGQGPELLIRYENEEAVDDSQLPKDRFSAERLKGVDSTLKIQPAELGDSAVYLCASSLGRGHEQYFGPGTRLTVT.

J is TRBJ1-4 and V is TRBV19, with 10 nucleotides matching TRBD1. The CDR3 is made up of 15 amino acids. Trimming took 3 bases from V and 3 from J; bases not matched to a gene: 1. Looked up from germline, CDR1 is LNHDA and CDR2 is SQIVND (reference sequence). The chain's CDR3 is CASSMDRGSNEKLFF. CDR3 in DNA: TGTGCCAGTAGTATGGACAGGGGGTCTAATGAAAAACTGTTTTTT.

The chain has TRBV4-1 and TRBJ2-3; maybe TRBD1 (6 bases). The germline V gene encodes CDR1 MGHRA and CDR2 YSYEKL. This CDR3 is 14 amino acids long. V lost 4 bases to trimming and J lost 4 bases, with 12 bases between them. The CDR3 loop is CASSLRDISDTQYF. In DNA form, the CDR3 reads TGCGCCAGCAGCCTAAGGGACATTTCAGATACGCAGTATTTT.

This clone is a singleton in its sample. This rearrangement joins TRBV3-1 (or the pseudogene TRBV3-2) to TRBJ2-5; maybe TRBD1 (5 bases). Germline values: CDR1 LGHDT, CDR2 YNNKEL (reference sequence). The CDR3 consists of 14 residues. V dropped 7 bases and J dropped 3 bases, with 15 bases sitting between them. In DNA, the CDR3 is TGTGCCAGCACCAAAAGCCTAGGGGAAGAGACCCAGTACTTC. This sequence encodes CASTKSLGEETQYF.

The V and J genes are TRBV7-8 and TRBJ1-2; TRBD1 aligns across 7 bases. The germline V gene encodes CDR1 SGHVS and CDR2 FQNEAQ. V lost 4 bases and J lost 5; bases outside the gene matches: 13. The CDR3 is made up of 16 amino acids. The CDR3 DNA sequence: TGTGCCAGCAGCTATATTCCGGGACAGCAGCTATATGGCTACACCTTC. Translating it yields CASSYIPGQQLYGYTF.

This chain joins TRBV30 and TRBJ2-1; possible D gene TRBD2, 5 bases. The germline gives CDR1 GTSNPN, CDR2 SVGIG (reference sequence). The CDR3 is made up of 16 amino acids. V dropped 2 bases and J dropped 0 bases, with 14 bases sitting between them. CDR3 DNA: TGTGCCTGGAGTCCTGCGACTCGGGGCTCCTACAATGAGCAGTTCTTC. Protein product: CAWSPATRGSYNEQFF. The entire variable domain, with the rest obtained from reference TRBV30 and TRBJ2-1, is as follows: SQTIHQWPATLVQPVGSPLSLECTVEGTSNPNLYWYRQAAGRGLQLLFYSVGIGQISSEVPQNLSASRPQDRQFILSSKKLLLSDSGFYLCAWSPATRGSYNEQFFGPGTRLTVL.

This chain connects TRBV6-6 to TRBJ1-5; 7 bases line up with TRBD1. CDR1 and CDR2 from the germline V gene are MNHNY and SVGAGI (reference sequence). CDR3 length equals 14 residues. V lost 5 bases to trimming and J lost 6 bases; unmatched junction nucleotides: 7. The CDR3 sequence is CASSGQGGLQPQHF. In DNA form, the CDR3 reads TGTGCCAGCAGTGGGCAGGGGGGACTTCAGCCCCAGCATTTT.

This chain uses TRBV9 with TRBJ2-2, with 10 bases aligning to TRBD2. The germline gives CDR1 SGDLS, CDR2 YYNGEE. Germline trimming cut 4 bases from V and 5 bases from J; bases unmatched to any gene: 8. The CDR3 runs 16 residues. The CDR3 loop reads CASSPLSGGETGELFF. CDR3 sequence (DNA): TGTGCCAGCAGCCCCCTCAGCGGGGGGGAGACCGGGGAGCTGTTTTTT.

This clone appeared once. The rearrangement uses TRBV5-1 and TRBJ1-2; D call uncertain. The CDR3 is 12 amino acids. Per the germline V gene, CDR1 is SGHRS and CDR2 is YFSETQ. Between the trimmed V and J ends, which lost 0 bases and 5 bases, there was a span of 5 bases. CDR3 coding DNA: TGCGCCAGCAGCTTGGACAAATATGGCTACACCTTC. It encodes CASSLDKYGYTF. The full variable domain, rest sourced from reference TRBV5-1 and TRBJ1-2, is KAGVTQTPRYLIKTRGQQVTLSCSPISGHRSVSWYQQTPGQGLQFLFEYFSETQRNKGNFPGRFSGRQFSNSRSEMNVSTLELGDSALYLCASSLDKYGYTFGSGTRLTVV.

This chain links TRBV21-1 with TRBJ1-3; the DNA was not used to check the table's D call, TRBD1. TRBV21-1 is annotated as a pseudogene. This CDR3 is 15 amino acids long. The CDR3 bases are TGTGCCAGCATCCCGACCGCAGGGGCTAGAAACACCATATATTTT. Amino acid sequence: CASIPTAGARNTIYF.

The chain uses TRBV6-2 or TRBV6-3 and TRBJ1-6, with 8 bases lining up with TRBD1. In germline, CDR1 is MNHEY, CDR2 SVGEGT. This CDR3 is built from 19 residues. The J segment lost 0 bases and the V segment lost 5 bases, leaving 12 bases of the junction unmatched. DNA of the CDR3: TGTGCCAGCAGTCGCCGGGACAGGATAAAAAGCTCCTATAATTCACCCCTCCACTTT. Its translation is CASSRRDRIKSSYNSPLHF.

This chain uses TRBV4-1 with TRBJ1-6, with 7 nucleotides matching TRBD1. The ends lost 1 base at V and 9 bases at J; junction bases unmatched: 9. Germline V gives CDR1 MGHRA, CDR2 YSYEKL. The length of the CDR3 is 16 residues. CDR3 region: CASSQVLGGAGSPLHF. In DNA, the CDR3 is TGCGCCAGCAGCCAAGTCCTAGGGGGCGCGGGTTCACCCCTCCACTTT.

This clone was recorded once. The gene calls are TRBV30 and TRBJ1-2, with D possibly being TRBD1 (5 bases). Germline-derived CDR1 and CDR2 are GTSNPN and SVGIG (reference sequence). The CDR3 is made up of 13 amino acids. Trimming cost V 1 base and J 8 bases, with 14 bases left between them. CDR3 bases: TGTGCCTGGAGTGGATTCCAGGGTGGCGGCTACACCTTC. Protein sequence: CAWSGFQGGGYTF.

In this sample, this clone turned up a few times. The V and J genes are TRBV9 and TRBJ2-1; no reliable D call. Trimming left V 0 bases short and J 4 bases short, with 8 bases between. This CDR3 is built from 14 residues. The V gene's germline CDR1 is SGDLS and CDR2 YYNGEE. CDR3 sequence reads: CASSVGERYNEQFF. The CDR3 bases are TGTGCCAGCAGCGTAGGCGAGAGATACAATGAGCAGTTCTTC.

The genes are TRBV27 and TRBJ1-4; D may be TRBD1 (6 bases). This CDR3 has 14 residues. The V end lost 5 bases, the J end lost 7 bases, and 14 bases lay between the germline ends. The V gene's germline CDR1 is MNHEY and CDR2 SMNVEV (reference sequence). The CDR3 bases are TGTGCCAGCAGTATCAGGGACACACGTGAAAAACTGTTTTTT. Protein product: CASSIRDTREKLFF.

This chain links TRBV5-6 with TRBJ2-2; 8 bases align to TRBD1. This CDR3 region has 18 residues. V shed 1 base, J shed 5 bases, and the junction held 13 bases outside the gene matches. The V gene's germline CDR1 is SGHDT and CDR2 YYEEEE. CDR3 DNA: TGTGCCAGCAGCTTGATGCAGGGGGCGAGGGTATTGACCGGGGAGCTGTTTTTT. It codes for CASSLMQGARVLTGELFF.